This paragraph reports one T cell receptor (beta chain). The antigen is not known. Other DNA sequences in the sample encode the same CDR3. This sample is part of a study of shared clonotypes between healthy human individuals. Looking at the study overall: Ranging from 18 to 49 in age, donors were two women and a few men.

Overall study findings and caveats: Naive subsets usually exceeded memory subsets in estimated richness.

The data were produced by immunoSEQ multiplex PCR, yet TCRdb's version contains in-frame clones alone and is incomplete. Here the sample spans over a million clones, roughly 74% being singletons. V lost 0 bases, J lost 4 bases, and 14 bases lay in between. The CDR3 loop spans 16 amino acids. Germline V gene data show CDR1 as LGHNA and CDR2 as YNFKEQ. The specimen sequenced was memory CD4+ T cells from PBMCs. Subset described: CD45RA-negative fraction. The gene calls are TRBV4-2 and TRBJ2-3, with D perhaps matching TRBD1 (6 bases). The clonotype originates from a man aged 18 to 29 in good health. Some clones in this sample may be carry-over from other donors' samples. The CDR3 here is CASSQEGGRGADTQYF. The DNA for the CDR3 is TGTGCCAGCAGCCAAGAAGGGGGAAGGGGTGCAGATACGCAGTATTTT.